These 20 T cell receptor beta chains were sequenced from one sample in a study of cytomegalovirus exposure and HLA in healthy donors. Primers: 60 Vbeta forward and 13 Jbeta reverse. The method was immunoSEQ multiplex PCR; TCRdb's version includes in-frame clones alone and lacks a portion of them. The top ten clones hold 4.5% to 5% of a sample with approximately 120,000 clones, just under 75% of them seen once. Sequenced sample: PBMCs. The origin of the receptors is a man aged 55 to 70 in good health and CMV-seropositive.

The chain carries TRBV19 and TRBJ2-3; 7 bases map to TRBD1. Germline CDR1 and CDR2: LNHDA and SQIVND (reference sequence). The J segment lost 2 bases and the V segment lost 6 bases, leaving 8 bases of the junction unmatched. This CDR3 has 15 amino acids. The CDR3 loop reads CASRPPGQNTDTQYF. The DNA of the CDR3 is TGTGCCAGTAGGCCACCGGGACAGAACACAGATACGCAGTATTTT.

The rearrangement joins TRBV7-6 to TRBJ1-2, with D unresolved. This CDR3 is built from 15 residues. Trimming took off 1 base at V and 0 bases at J, with 9 bases between the two ends. In germline, CDR1 is SGHVS, CDR2 FNYEAQ. The CDR3, as DNA: TGTGCCAGCAGCTTAGAAGCGAGGACTAACTATGGCTACACCTTC. It encodes CASSLEARTNYGYTF.

This clone was recorded at least ten times. The rearrangement joins TRBV9 to TRBJ2-7; the match to TRBD1 covers 7 bases. Germline loops: CDR1 SGDLS, CDR2 YYNGEE. Losses at the gene ends were 2 bases for V and 2 bases for J; bases not matched to a gene: 4. The CDR3 runs 14 residues. The chain's CDR3 is CASSVQGVPYEQYF. CDR3 nucleotides: TGTGCCAGCAGCGTCCAGGGGGTTCCCTACGAGCAGTACTTC.

The chain uses TRBV7-9 and TRBJ2-1, with 12 bases that match TRBD2. The CDR3 is made up of 16 amino acids. With V trimmed by 5 bases and J by 6 bases, 8 bases remained unmatched. Looked up from germline, CDR1 is SEHNR and CDR2 is FQNEAQ (reference sequence). CDR3 loop: CASSPRWTSGINEQFF. Here the CDR3 DNA reads TGTGCCAGCAGCCCCCGTTGGACTAGCGGGATCAATGAGCAGTTCTTC.

The chain has TRBV2 and TRBJ1-6; TRBD1 might be the D (5 bases). Germline values: CDR1 SNHLY, CDR2 FYNNEI. The CDR3 contains 15 residues. Trimming stripped 7 bases from V and 0 bases from J, with 10 bases between. The CDR3 bases are TGTGCCAGCACCGGGGGAATCTCCTATAATTCACCCCTCCACTTT. Translation: CASTGGISYNSPLHF. The entire variable domain, with the rest obtained from reference TRBV2 and TRBJ1-6, is as follows: EPEVTQTPSHQVTQMGQEVILRCVPISNHLYFYWYRQILGQKVEFLVSFYNNEISEKSEIFDDQFSVERPDGSNFTLKIRSTKLEDSAMYFCASTGGISYNSPLHFGNGTRLTVT.

In regard to this clone: One junction end disagrees with the germline gene, perhaps due to a read error. The chain employs TRBV5-6 and TRBJ1-4; D ambiguous. The CDR3 totals 12 residues. Germline-derived CDR1 and CDR2 are SGHDT and YYEEEE. CDR3 residues: CASSLGSAGGLF. In DNA form, the CDR3 reads TGTGCCAGCAGCTTGGGCTCGGCCGGTGGGCTTTTT.

The chain links TRBV6-5 to TRBJ2-5, with D possibly matching TRBD2 (6 bases). V lost 0 bases and J 4 bases, leaving 15 bases between the germline ends. The CDR3 spans 16 residues. Per the germline V gene, CDR1 is MNHEY and CDR2 is SVGAGI. The CDR3 sequence: CASSYSPTSHRETQYF. The CDR3 DNA sequence: TGTGCCAGCAGTTACTCTCCGACTAGTCATAGAGAGACCCAGTACTTC.

The chain couples TRBV7-6 to TRBJ2-3; weak D call: TRBD2 (6 bases). The germline V gene has CDR1 SGHVS and CDR2 FNYEAQ. Trimming pared 2 bases from V and 3 bases from J, leaving 9 bases between. The CDR3 contains 14 residues. Here the CDR3 DNA reads TGTGCCAGCAGCTTAAATGGGGGGACAGATACGCAGTATTTT. Translating gives CASSLNGGTDTQYF.

The CDR3 DNA sequence: TGTGCCAAAGATAGCGGAGCTCCGAACACCGGGGAGCTGTTTTTT. Protein: CAKDSGAPNTGELFF. J is TRBJ2-2 and V is TRBV2, with TRBD2 as a possible D gene (6 bases). Germline lookup yields CDR1 SNHLY and CDR2 FYNNEI. V lost 10 bases, J lost 0 bases, and 15 bases lay in between. The CDR3 has 15 residues.

The rearrangement joins TRBV21-1 to TRBJ1-1; the table's D gene call, TRBD1, was not cross checked with the DNA. TRBV21-1 is shown as a pseudogene. This CDR3 spans 14 amino acids. CDR3 protein: CASSPATVPTEAFF. The CDR3 DNA sequence: TGTGCCAGCAGCCCCGCGACAGTTCCGACTGAAGCTTTCTTT.

The chain combines TRBV7-2 with TRBJ1-5; D gene uncertain. This CDR3 is 13 amino acids long. Germline V CDR1 and CDR2: SGHTA, FQGNSA. V was pared by 7 bases and J by 9 bases, with 16 bases between. DNA of the CDR3: TGTGCCAGCACCCCGACGGGGTTTGGGCCCCAGCATTTT. Amino acids: CASTPTGFGPQHF.

This clone appeared a single time. The chain has TRBV5-1 and TRBJ2-3; perhaps TRBD2 as D (5 bases). Trimming left V 3 bases short and J 2 bases short, with 10 bases between. Germline V lookup: CDR1 SGHRS, CDR2 YFSETQ. The CDR3 has 14 amino acids. The CDR3 DNA follows: TGCGCCAGCAGCTGGGCGGGTATCACAGATACGCAGTATTTT. This sequence encodes CASSWAGITDTQYF.

The chain joins TRBV11-2 to TRBJ2-5, with 10 bases fitting TRBD2. V shed 4 bases, J shed 7 bases, and the junction held 18 bases outside the gene matches. This CDR3 contains 18 residues. The germline V gene has CDR1 SGHAT and CDR2 FQNNGV. The CDR3 loop is CASSSQPQRGGRIVTQYF. CDR3 coding DNA: TGTGCCAGCAGCTCCCAGCCTCAGCGGGGGGGCCGAATTGTGACCCAGTACTTC. The full variable domain, in which reference TRBV11-2 and TRBJ2-5 provide the parts outside the CDR3, is EAGVAQSPRYKIIEKRQSVAFWCNPISGHATLYWYQQILGQGPKLLIQFQNNGVVDDSQLPKDRFSAERLKGVDSTLKIQPAKLEDSAVYLCASSSQPQRGGRIVTQYFGPGTRLLVL.

V usage is TRBV25-1 and J usage is TRBJ2-6, with D perhaps matching TRBD1 (5 bases). The germline V gene has CDR1 MGHDK and CDR2 SYGVNS. V was pared by 6 bases and J by 3 bases, with 12 bases between. This CDR3 spans 15 amino acids. The CDR3 DNA reads as TGTGCCAGCAGGCCCAGGGATAGTGGGGCCAACGTCCTGACTTTC. Its translation: CASRPRDSGANVLTF.

This clone appeared a few times. This chain links TRBV6-1 with TRBJ1-5; D is unclear. V shed 3 bases and J shed 0 bases, with 9 bases lying between them. Germline V gene data show CDR1 as MNHNS and CDR2 as SASEGT. CDR3 length: 15 residues. The CDR3 region is CASSDQYYSNQPQHF. In nucleotides, the CDR3 is TGTGCCAGCAGTGACCAGTACTATAGCAATCAGCCCCAGCATTTT.

The chain links TRBV9 to TRBJ2-3; D is possibly TRBD1 (7 bases). In germline, CDR1 is SGDLS, CDR2 YYNGEE. The ends were cut back, 2 bases at V and 0 bases at J, with 13 bases in the middle. This CDR3 contains 16 residues. In DNA, the CDR3 is TGTGCCAGCAGCGTCGGAGGGGACAGTAGCACAGATACGCAGTATTTT. Protein: CASSVGGDSSTDTQYF.

CDR3 bases: TGTGCCAGCAGTGGAGGAGCCTTCCGCGGATCCTATAATTCACCCCTCCACTTT. Its protein product is CASSGGAFRGSYNSPLHF. V is TRBV2 and J is TRBJ1-6; D unresolved. Germline CDR1 is SNHLY and CDR2 is FYNNEI. The V gene lost 4 bases and the J gene lost 1 base, with 17 bases spanning the gap. This CDR3 is 18 amino acids long.

A few counts support this clone. V is TRBV28 and J is TRBJ2-4, with TRBD2 matching 11 bases. The CDR3 loop spans 18 amino acids. Losses at the gene ends were 4 bases for V and 1 base for J; bases not matched to a gene: 9. Germline CDR1 MDHEN, CDR2 SYDVKM. The CDR3 loop reads CASSSDQTSGEAKNIQYF. The CDR3 DNA is TGTGCCAGCAGTTCAGACCAGACTAGCGGGGAGGCCAAAAACATTCAGTACTTC.

The genes are TRBV27 and TRBJ1-1; D unclear. The V gene's germline CDR1 is MNHEY and CDR2 SMNVEV (reference sequence). The CDR3 spans 15 residues. Deletions cut 1 base from V and 1 base from J, with 10 bases between. CDR3: CASSLFRLRNTEAFF. CDR3 nucleotides: TGTGCCAGCAGTTTATTTCGACTCAGGAACACTGAAGCTTTCTTT.

The gene calls are TRBV7-3 and TRBJ2-3, with TRBD2 matching over 8 bases. V was clipped by 8 bases and J by 2 bases; unmatched bases: 6. Germline lookup yields CDR1 SGHTA and CDR2 FQGTGA. The CDR3 covers 14 residues. The CDR3 bases are TGTGCCAGCGGCCCAGGACTAGCCACAGATACGCAGTATTTT. This codes for CASGPGLATDTQYF.